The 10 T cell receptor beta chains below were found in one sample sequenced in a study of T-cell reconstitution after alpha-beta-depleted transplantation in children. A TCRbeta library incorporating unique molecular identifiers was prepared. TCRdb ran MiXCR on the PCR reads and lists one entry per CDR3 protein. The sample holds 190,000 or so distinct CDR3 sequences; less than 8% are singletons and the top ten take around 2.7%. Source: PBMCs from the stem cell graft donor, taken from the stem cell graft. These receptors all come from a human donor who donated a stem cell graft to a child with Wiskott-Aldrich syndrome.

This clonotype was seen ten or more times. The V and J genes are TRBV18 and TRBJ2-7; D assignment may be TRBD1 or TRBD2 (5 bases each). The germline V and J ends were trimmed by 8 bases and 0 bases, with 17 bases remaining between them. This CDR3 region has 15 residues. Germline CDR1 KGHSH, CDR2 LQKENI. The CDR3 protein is CASTPGAGSSYEQYF. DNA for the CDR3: TGTGCCAGCACGCCCGGGGCAGGGAGCTCCTACGAGCAGTACTTC.

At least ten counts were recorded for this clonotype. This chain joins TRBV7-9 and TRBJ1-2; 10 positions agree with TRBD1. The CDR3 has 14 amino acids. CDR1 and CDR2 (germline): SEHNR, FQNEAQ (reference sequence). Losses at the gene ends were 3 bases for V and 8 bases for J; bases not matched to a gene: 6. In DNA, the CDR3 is TGTGCCAGCAGCTTGGGACAGGGGCCGGGGGGCTACACCTTC. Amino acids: CASSLGQGPGGYTF.

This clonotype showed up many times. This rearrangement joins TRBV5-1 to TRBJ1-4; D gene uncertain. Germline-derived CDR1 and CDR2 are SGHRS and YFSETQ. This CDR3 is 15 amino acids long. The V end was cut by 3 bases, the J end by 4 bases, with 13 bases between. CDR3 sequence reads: CASSYRAAVNEKLFF. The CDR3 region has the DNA TGCGCCAGCAGCTACCGGGCCGCTGTTAATGAAAAACTGTTTTTT.

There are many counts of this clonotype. The CDR3 is CASSFDRVRGYTF. CDR3 DNA: TGTGCCAGCAGCTTCGACAGGGTCCGTGGCTACACCTTC. The chain links TRBV5-6 to TRBJ1-2; 7 nucleotides match TRBD1. Per the germline V gene, CDR1 is SGHDT and CDR2 is YYEEEE. The CDR3 is made up of 13 amino acids. J gave up 7 bases and V 2 bases, and 5 bases lay outside the gene matches.

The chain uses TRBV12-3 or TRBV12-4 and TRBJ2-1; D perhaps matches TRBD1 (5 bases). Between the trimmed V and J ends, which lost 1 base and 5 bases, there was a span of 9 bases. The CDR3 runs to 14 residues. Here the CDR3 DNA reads TGTGCCAGCAGTTTAGGGCCAGGGAACAATGAGCAGTTCTTC. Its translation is CASSLGPGNNEQFF.

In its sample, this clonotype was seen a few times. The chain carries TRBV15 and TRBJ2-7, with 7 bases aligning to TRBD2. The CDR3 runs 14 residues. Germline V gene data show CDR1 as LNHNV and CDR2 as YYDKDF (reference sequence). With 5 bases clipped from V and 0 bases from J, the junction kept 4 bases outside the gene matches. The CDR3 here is CATSSGGSSYEQYF. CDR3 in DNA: TGTGCCACCAGCTCGGGAGGCAGCTCCTACGAGCAGTACTTC.

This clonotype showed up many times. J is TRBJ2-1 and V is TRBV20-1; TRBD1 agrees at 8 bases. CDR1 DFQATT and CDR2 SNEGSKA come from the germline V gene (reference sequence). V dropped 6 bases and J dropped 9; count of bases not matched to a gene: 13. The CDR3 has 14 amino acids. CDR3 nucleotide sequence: TGCAGTGCCCGAGAGGTCCAGGGGGCAGGTGAGCAGTTCTTC. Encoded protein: CSAREVQGAGEQFF.

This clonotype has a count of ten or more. CDR3 DNA: TGTGCCAGCAGCCAAGATCTTCGACCAGCAGGGGAGCAGTACTTC. Translating it yields CASSQDLRPAGEQYF. The J gene is TRBJ2-7, the V gene TRBV3-1; TRBD1 is a possible D gene (5 bases). Looked up from germline, CDR1 is LGHDT and CDR2 is YNNKEL (reference sequence). V was cut by 0 bases and J by 7 bases, with 16 bases left in between. This CDR3 is built from 15 residues.

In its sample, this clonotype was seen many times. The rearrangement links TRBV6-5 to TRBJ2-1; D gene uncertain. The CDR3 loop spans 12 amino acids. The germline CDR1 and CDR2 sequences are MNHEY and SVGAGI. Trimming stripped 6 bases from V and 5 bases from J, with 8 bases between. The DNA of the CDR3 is TGTGCCAGCAGCCCGACTCACAATGAGCAGTTCTTC. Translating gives CASSPTHNEQFF.

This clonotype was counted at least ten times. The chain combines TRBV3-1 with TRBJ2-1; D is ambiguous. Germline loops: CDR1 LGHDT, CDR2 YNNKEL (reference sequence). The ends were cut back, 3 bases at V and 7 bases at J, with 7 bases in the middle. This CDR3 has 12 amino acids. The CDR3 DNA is TGTGCCAGCAGCCACATGGAGAATGAGCAGTTCTTC. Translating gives CASSHMENEQFF.